This T cell receptor beta chain was recorded in a study of graft-versus-host responses after intestinal transplantation. Notes on this clone: The antigen remains unidentified.

Clones were read by immunoSEQ multiplex PCR, and TCRdb kept only the in-frame ones, dropping some. The sample shows about 97,000 clones, 92% of them seen only once. With V trimmed by 5 bases and J by 7 bases, 9 bases remained unmatched. The length of the CDR3 is 15 residues. Per the germline V gene, CDR1 is LGHNT and CDR2 is FRNRAP. This specimen was unstimulated CD8+ T cells sorted from spleen or lymph node cells, taken before transplant. This sequence originates from a human donor who was the organ donor for an intestinal transplant. The V gene is TRBV12-5, the J gene TRBJ2-1; 9 nucleotides align to TRBD2. Here the CDR3 DNA reads TGTGCTAGTGGTCGGGGACTAGCCCATACAAATGAGCAGTTCTTC. This sequence encodes CASGRGLAHTNEQFF. Together with reference TRBV12-5 and TRBJ2-1, the CDR3 gives the full variable domain: DARVTQTPRHKVTEMGQEVTMRCQPILGHNTVFWYRQTMMQGLELLAYFRNRAPLDDSGMPKDRFSAEMPDATLATLKIQPSEPRDSAVYFCASGRGLAHTNEQFFGPGTRLTVL.